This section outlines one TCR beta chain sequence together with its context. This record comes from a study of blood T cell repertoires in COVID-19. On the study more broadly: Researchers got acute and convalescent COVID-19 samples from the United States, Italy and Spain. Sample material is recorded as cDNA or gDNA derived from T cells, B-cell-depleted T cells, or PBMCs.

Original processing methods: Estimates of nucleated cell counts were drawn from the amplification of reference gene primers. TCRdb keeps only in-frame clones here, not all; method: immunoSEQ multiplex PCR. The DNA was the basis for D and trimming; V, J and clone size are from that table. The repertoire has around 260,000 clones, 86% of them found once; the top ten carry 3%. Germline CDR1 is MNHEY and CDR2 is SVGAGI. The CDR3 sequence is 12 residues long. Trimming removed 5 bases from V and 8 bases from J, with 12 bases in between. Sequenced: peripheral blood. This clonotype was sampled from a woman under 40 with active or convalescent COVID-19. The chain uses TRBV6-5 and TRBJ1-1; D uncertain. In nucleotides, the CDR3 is TGTGCCAGCAGTCTCCACATGATAGAAGCTTTCTTT. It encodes CASSLHMIEAFF.